The sequence of this T cell receptor (beta chain) was determined in a study of identical twins. TCRdb recomputed calls from the 5' RACE reads with MiXCR, one row per CDR3 protein. The sample has 690,000 or so distinct CDR3 sequences; 8% to 9% are singletons. The CDR3 runs 15 residues. CDR1 is DFQATT, CDR2 SNEGSKA, per germline (reference sequence). Trimming cost V 6 bases and J 4 bases; bases outside gene matches: 12. These same records also appear under a second study, on yellow fever vaccine responses in identical twins.

The V gene is TRBV20-1, the J gene TRBJ2-1; 7 positions match TRBD2. This TCR derives from a woman aged 18-30 years in good health. The sample consisted of PBMCs. CDR3 protein: CSALNRGGRYNEQFF. The CDR3, as DNA: TGCAGTGCACTAAATAGGGGAGGGAGGTACAATGAGCAGTTCTTC.